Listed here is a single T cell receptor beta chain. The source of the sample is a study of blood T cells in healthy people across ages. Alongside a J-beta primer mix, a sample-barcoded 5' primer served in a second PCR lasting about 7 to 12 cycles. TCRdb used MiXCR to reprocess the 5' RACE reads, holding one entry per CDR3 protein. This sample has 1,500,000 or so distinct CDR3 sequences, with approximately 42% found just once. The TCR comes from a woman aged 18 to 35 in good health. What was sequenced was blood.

The CDR3 loop reads CASSQGQGAGQPQHF. DNA for the CDR3: TGTGCCAGCAGTCAGGGACAGGGGGCCGGTCAGCCCCAGCATTTT. The chain uses TRBV12-3 or TRBV12-4 and TRBJ1-5, with TRBD1 identical over 12 bases. The CDR3 runs 15 residues. V lost 5 bases to trimming and J lost 6 bases; unmatched junction nucleotides: 5.